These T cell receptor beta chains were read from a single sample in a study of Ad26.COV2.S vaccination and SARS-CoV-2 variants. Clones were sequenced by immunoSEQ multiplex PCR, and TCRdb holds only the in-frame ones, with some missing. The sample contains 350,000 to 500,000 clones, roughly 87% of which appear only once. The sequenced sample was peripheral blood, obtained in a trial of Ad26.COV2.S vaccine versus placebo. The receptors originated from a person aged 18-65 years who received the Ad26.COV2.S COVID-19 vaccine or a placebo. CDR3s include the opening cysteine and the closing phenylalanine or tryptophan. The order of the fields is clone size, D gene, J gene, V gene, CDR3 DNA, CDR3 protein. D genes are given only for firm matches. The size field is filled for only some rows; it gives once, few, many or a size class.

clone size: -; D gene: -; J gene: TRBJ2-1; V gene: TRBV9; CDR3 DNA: TGTGCCAGCAGCGTCCGGAGCTCCTACAATGAGCAGTTCTTC; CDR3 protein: CASSVRSSYNEQFF
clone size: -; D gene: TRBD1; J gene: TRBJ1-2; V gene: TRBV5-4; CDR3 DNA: TGTGCCAGCAGCCCAGGACAGGGGAGGAACTATGGCTACACCTTC; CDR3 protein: CASSPGQGRNYGYTF
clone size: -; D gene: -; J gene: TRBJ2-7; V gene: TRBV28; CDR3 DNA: TGTGCCAGCAGTTTGCAGGGGGGCAACGAGCAGTACTTC; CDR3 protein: CASSLQGGNEQYF
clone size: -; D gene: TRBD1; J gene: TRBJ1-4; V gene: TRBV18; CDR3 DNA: TGTGCCAGCTCACCACAGGTCCGGGACAGTGAAAAACTGTTTTTT; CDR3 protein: CASSPQVRDSEKLFF
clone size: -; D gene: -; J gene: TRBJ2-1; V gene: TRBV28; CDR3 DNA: TGTGCCAGCATTAACCGCGGGATTTACAATGAGCAGTTCTTC; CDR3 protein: CASINRGIYNEQFF
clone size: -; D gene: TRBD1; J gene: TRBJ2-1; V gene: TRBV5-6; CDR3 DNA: TGTGCCAGCAGCTGGGGGACAGGCTCGGACAATGAGCAGTTCTTC; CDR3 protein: CASSWGTGSDNEQFF
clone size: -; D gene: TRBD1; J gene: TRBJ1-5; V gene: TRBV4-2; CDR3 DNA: TGTGCCAGCAGCCAAGGAGACAGGGTGGAACAGCCCCAGCATTTT; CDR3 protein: CASSQGDRVEQPQHF
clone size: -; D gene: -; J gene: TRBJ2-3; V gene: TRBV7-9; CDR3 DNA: TGTGCCAGCAGCCCGGCCAGGGCCTGGGGCACAGATACGCAGTATTTT; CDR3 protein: CASSPARAWGTDTQYF
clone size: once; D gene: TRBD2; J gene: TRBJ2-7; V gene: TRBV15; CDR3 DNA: TGTGCCACCAGCTCGCGCGGGAGCACCTACGAGCAGTACTTC; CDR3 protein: CATSSRGSTYEQYF
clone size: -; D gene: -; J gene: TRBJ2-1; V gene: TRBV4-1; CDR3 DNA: TGCGCCAGCAGCCAAGGGACAGTAGGGAATGAGCAGTTCTTC; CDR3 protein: CASSQGTVGNEQFF
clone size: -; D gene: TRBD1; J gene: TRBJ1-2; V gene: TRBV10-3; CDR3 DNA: TGTGCCATCAGTGATTCCGACAGGGGGCTGGGCTACACCTTC; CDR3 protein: CAISDSDRGLGYTF
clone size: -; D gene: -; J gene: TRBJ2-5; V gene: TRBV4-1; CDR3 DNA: TGCGCCAGCAGCCAACCAGCCCAAGAGACCCAGTACTTC; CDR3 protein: CASSQPAQETQYF
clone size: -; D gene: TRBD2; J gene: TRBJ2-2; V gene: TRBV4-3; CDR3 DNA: TGCGCCAGCAGCCAAGGTTCGACTAGCGGGAGGGCCCCCGGGGAGCTGTTTTTT; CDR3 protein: CASSQGSTSGRAPGELFF
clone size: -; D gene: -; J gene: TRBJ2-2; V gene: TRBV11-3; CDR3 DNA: TGTGCCAGCAGCTTAGGGTATCGGACCGGGGAGCTGTTTTTT; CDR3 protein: CASSLGYRTGELFF
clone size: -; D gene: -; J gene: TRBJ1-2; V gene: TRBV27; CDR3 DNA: TGTGCCAGCAGAACCAAAGGGGACGGCTACACCTTC; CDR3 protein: CASRTKGDGYTF
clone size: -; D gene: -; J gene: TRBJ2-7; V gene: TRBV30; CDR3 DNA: TGTGCCTGGACGGGGGAGATCTCCTACGAGCAGTACTTC; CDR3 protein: CAWTGEISYEQYF
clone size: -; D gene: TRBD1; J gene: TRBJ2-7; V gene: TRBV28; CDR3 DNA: TGTGCCAGCAGTTCCCCCGGGACAGGGGGCTACGAGCAGTACTTC; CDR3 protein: CASSSPGTGGYEQYF
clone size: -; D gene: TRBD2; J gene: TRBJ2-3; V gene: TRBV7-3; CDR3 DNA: TGTGCCAGCAGCTTGATGCGGGAGGGTGAGGATACGCAGTATTTT; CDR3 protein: CASSLMREGEDTQYF
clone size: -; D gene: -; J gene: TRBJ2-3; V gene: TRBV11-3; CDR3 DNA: TGTGCCAGCAGCTTAGACGGGAACATACCGGGTACGCAGTATTTT; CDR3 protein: CASSLDGNIPGTQYF
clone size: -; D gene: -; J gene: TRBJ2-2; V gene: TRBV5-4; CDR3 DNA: TGTGCCAGCAGCTTAAGGGAGACCGGGGAGCTGTTTTTT; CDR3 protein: CASSLRETGELFF
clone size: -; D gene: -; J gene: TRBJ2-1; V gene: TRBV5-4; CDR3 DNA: TGTGCCAGCAGCTTTCGAAGCTCCTACAATGAGCAGTTCTTC; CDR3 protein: CASSFRSSYNEQFF
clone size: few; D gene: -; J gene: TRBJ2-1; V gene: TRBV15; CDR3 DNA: TGTGCCACCAGCGGGGTGACGGGGACCTACAATGAGCAGTTCTTC; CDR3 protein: CATSGVTGTYNEQFF
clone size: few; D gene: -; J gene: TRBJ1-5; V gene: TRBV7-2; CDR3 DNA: TGTGCCAGCAGCTCCAACAATCAGCCCCAGCATTTT; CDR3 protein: CASSSNNQPQHF
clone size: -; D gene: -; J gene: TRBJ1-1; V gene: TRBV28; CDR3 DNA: TGTGCCAGCAGTTACCGGCCCCCGGACAGACCGAACACTGAAGCTTTCTTT; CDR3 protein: CASSYRPPDRPNTEAFF
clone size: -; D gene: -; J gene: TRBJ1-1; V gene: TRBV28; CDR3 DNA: TGTGCCAGCAGTTCCACAGATTACTGGAACACTGAAGCTTTCTTT; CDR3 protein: CASSSTDYWNTEAFF
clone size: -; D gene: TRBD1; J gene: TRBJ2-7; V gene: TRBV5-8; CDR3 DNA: TGTGCCAGCAGCGGGACAGTCAAATCCTACGAGCAGTACTTC; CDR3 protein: CASSGTVKSYEQYF
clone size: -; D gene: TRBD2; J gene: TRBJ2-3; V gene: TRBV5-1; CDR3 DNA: TGCGCCAGCAGCCACCCAGGTAGCGGGAGTATGTATACGCAGTATTTT; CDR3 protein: CASSHPGSGSMYTQYF
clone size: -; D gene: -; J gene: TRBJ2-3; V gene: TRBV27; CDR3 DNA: TGTGCCAGCAGCTCAAACACAGATACGCAGTATTTT; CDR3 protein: CASSSNTDTQYF
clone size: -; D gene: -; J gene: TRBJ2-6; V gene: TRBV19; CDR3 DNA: TGTGCCAGTAGTATCGACGGGCAGGGGAGGGCCGGGGCCAACGTCCTGACTTTC; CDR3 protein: CASSIDGQGRAGANVLTF
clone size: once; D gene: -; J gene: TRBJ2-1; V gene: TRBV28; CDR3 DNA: TGTGCCAGCAGTTTACCAGGGGAGCAGTTCTTC; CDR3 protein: CASSLPGEQFF
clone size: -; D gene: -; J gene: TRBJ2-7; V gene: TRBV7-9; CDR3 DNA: TGTGCCAGCAGCGAACGGGCCGATTACGAGCAGTACTTC; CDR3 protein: CASSERADYEQYF
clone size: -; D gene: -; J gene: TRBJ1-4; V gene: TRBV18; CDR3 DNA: TGTGCCAGCTCACCACTCTACAGGTCAACTAATGAAAAACTGTTTTTT; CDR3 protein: CASSPLYRSTNEKLFF